A single sample gave rise to the 13 T cell receptor beta chains below, sequenced in a study of blood T cell repertoires in COVID-19. Here immunoSEQ multiplex PCR was the method, and the copy in TCRdb shows in-frame clones only, minus some. Of 200,000 to 250,000 clones detected, approximately 90% appear once; the ten largest clones hold 0.65% to 0.85%. Sequenced input: peripheral blood. The receptors shown here come from a man between 60 and 75 years old with COVID-19, enrolled during active disease.

The V and J genes are TRBV4-3 and TRBJ1-3, with TRBD1 as a possible D gene (5 bases). V lost 0 bases and J 2 bases, leaving 11 bases between the germline ends. The CDR3 has 16 amino acids. CDR1 is LGHNA and CDR2 is YSLEER in the germline V gene. CDR3 in amino acids: CASSQDSTGAGNTIYF. CDR3 nucleotides: TGCGCCAGCAGCCAAGATTCCACAGGAGCTGGAAACACCATATATTTT.

The chain employs TRBV4-1 and TRBJ2-2, with TRBD2 matching over 8 bases. The V gene's germline CDR1 is MGHRA and CDR2 YSYEKL. V trimming: 0 bases; J trimming: 5 bases; junction bases outside the gene matches: 11. The CDR3 runs 18 residues. CDR3 residues: CASSQDRGSGELTGELFF. In DNA form, the CDR3 reads TGCGCCAGCAGCCAAGATCGTGGTAGCGGGGAACTTACCGGGGAGCTGTTTTTT.

This clone was counted once. The chain carries TRBV12-5 and TRBJ1-5; no clear D gene. This CDR3 is built from 18 residues. Germline-derived CDR1 and CDR2 are LGHNT and FRNRAP. V was cut by 2 bases and J by 6 bases, with 23 bases left in between. CDR3 sequence reads: CASGLLSRGILGFQPQHF. CDR3 coding DNA: TGTGCTAGTGGTTTGTTGTCACGGGGAATTTTAGGATTTCAGCCCCAGCATTTT. The whole variable domain, remainder taken from reference TRBV12-5 and TRBJ1-5, is DARVTQTPRHKVTEMGQEVTMRCQPILGHNTVFWYRQTMMQGLELLAYFRNRAPLDDSGMPKDRFSAEMPDATLATLKIQPSEPRDSAVYFCASGLLSRGILGFQPQHFGDGTRLSIL.

V usage is TRBV7-3 and J usage is TRBJ1-2; D ambiguous. Germline CDR1 is SGHTA and CDR2 is FQGTGA. The CDR3 contains 13 residues. V lost 3 bases, J lost 5 bases, and 10 bases lay in between. The CDR3 DNA sequence: TGTGCCAGCAGCTTGGGCATTAGATATGGCTACACCTTC. Its protein is CASSLGIRYGYTF.

The rearrangement uses TRBV4-1 and TRBJ2-1; possible D gene TRBD2, 6 bases. CDR3 length equals 18 residues. The germline CDR1 and CDR2 sequences are MGHRA and YSYEKL. Trimming took 0 bases from V and 7 from J, leaving 22 bases between them. CDR3: CASSQDGGTGVRQNEQFF. The CDR3 DNA is TGCGCCAGCAGCCAAGATGGGGGAACGGGAGTAAGACAGAATGAGCAGTTCTTC.

This rearrangement joins TRBV6-2 or TRBV6-3 to TRBJ2-1; 10 nucleotides agree with TRBD2. J was trimmed by 3 bases and V by 3 bases; bases with no gene match: 11. The germline V gene encodes CDR1 MNHEY and CDR2 SVGEGT. There are 18 residues in the CDR3. The CDR3 reads CASSYAPLAGDIYNEQFF. The CDR3 DNA reads TGTGCCAGCAGTTATGCCCCGCTAGCGGGGGATATCTACAATGAGCAGTTCTTC.

The V gene is TRBV3-1 (or the pseudogene TRBV3-2), the J gene TRBJ2-1; TRBD2 matches 14 bases. Trimming at V came to 7 bases and at J to 7 bases, leaving 6 bases not matched to a gene. The CDR3 has 15 amino acids. In germline, CDR1 is LGHDT, CDR2 YNNKEL (reference sequence). The CDR3, as DNA: TGTGCCAGCACCCCTGGACTAGCGGGGGGTAATGAGCAGTTCTTC. Translation: CASTPGLAGGNEQFF.

This rearrangement joins TRBV11-3 to TRBJ2-1, with 13 bases identical to TRBD2. Germline V gene lookup returns CDR1 SGHNT and CDR2 YENEEA. V lost 5 bases and J lost 5; bases outside the gene matches: 3. The CDR3 contains 15 residues. The CDR3 DNA reads TGTGCCAGCAGCCTGGGGACTAGCGGGAACAATGAGCAGTTCTTC. Translating gives CASSLGTSGNNEQFF.

In DNA, the CDR3 is TGTGCCAGCAGCTTATCCGGGGGAACGAATGAGCAGTTCTTC. It translates to CASSLSGGTNEQFF. The rearrangement joins TRBV7-8 to TRBJ2-1, with a tentative D call TRBD2 (6 bases). The germline V gene encodes CDR1 SGHVS and CDR2 FQNEAQ. This CDR3 contains 14 residues. V lost 2 bases and J lost 7, with 12 bases in between.

The chain links TRBV27 to TRBJ2-2, with D perhaps matching TRBD1 (5 bases). V lost 5 bases and J lost 4, with 14 bases in between. The CDR3 is 15 amino acids. The V gene's germline CDR1 is MNHEY and CDR2 SMNVEV (reference sequence). CDR3 amino acids: CASSQTQDSTGELFF. In DNA, the CDR3 is TGTGCCAGCAGTCAAACTCAAGACAGCACCGGGGAGCTGTTTTTT.

The rearrangement joins TRBV27 to TRBJ2-1; 12 positions match TRBD2. Per germline, CDR1 MNHEY and CDR2 SMNVEV (reference sequence). The CDR3 is made up of 16 amino acids. V was pared by 4 bases and J by 6 bases, with 7 bases of the junction left unmatched. The CDR3 coding sequence is TGTGCCAGCAGTTCCCAACTAGCGGGAGGATCCAATGAGCAGTTCTTC. As protein: CASSSQLAGGSNEQFF.

The chain combines TRBV5-6 with TRBJ2-3; 8 nucleotides agree with TRBD1. Unmatched junction bases numbered 6, after V lost 2 bases and J lost 4 bases. The CDR3 spans 15 residues. From germline, CDR1 is SGHDT and CDR2 YYEEEE. CDR3 region: CASSFLNRGSDTQYF. The CDR3 DNA sequence: TGTGCCAGCAGCTTTCTAAACAGGGGGTCAGATACGCAGTATTTT.

The chain is built from TRBV4-2 and TRBJ1-5; D is possibly TRBD1 (5 bases). The CDR3 loop spans 16 amino acids. Germline V gene sequence: CDR1 LGHNA, CDR2 YNFKEQ. Deletions cut 1 base from V and 3 bases from J, with 13 bases between. CDR3 sequence: CASSQGEGMVNQPQHF. DNA of the CDR3: TGTGCCAGCAGCCAAGGGGAGGGGATGGTCAATCAGCCCCAGCATTTT.